The clone carrying this TCR beta chain occurred once. This entry is derived from a study of control samples from healthy donors and cancer patients. The table came from immunoSEQ multiplex PCR; TCRdb's copy has only in-frame clones and leaves some out. The sample shows some 150,000 clones, roughly 94% of them seen only once. Sequenced: PBMCs. This TCR was recovered from a man aged 55 to 69 with colorectal cancer.

The DNA of the CDR3 is TGTGCCTGGAGTCCTGGGAGGGAAAGACGGGAAAAACTGTTTTTT. It yields the protein CAWSPGRERREKLFF. This chain links TRBV30 with TRBJ1-4; D remains unclear. Deletions cut 2 bases from V and 8 bases from J, with 18 bases between. This CDR3 has 15 amino acids. Germline CDR1 and CDR2: GTSNPN and SVGIG (reference sequence).